Listed below are T cell receptor beta chains from one sample, sequenced in a study of radiation and T cells in renal cell carcinoma. The data were produced by immunoSEQ multiplex PCR, yet TCRdb's version contains in-frame clones alone and is incomplete. There are 150,000 to 190,000 clones in the sample; roughly 90% occur only once, and over 10% lies in the top ten. Sequences were derived from blood, sampled from a patient whose treatment included radiotherapy and nephrectomy. The receptor set was obtained from a woman between 50 and 59 years old with renal cell carcinoma. The CDR3 runs from the conserved cysteine through the conserved F or W. The D gene is left open where the match is weak. Size is stated for part of the rows, as once, few or many counts, or as a class when the clone is expanded.

D gene: TRBD1; clone size: once; V gene: TRBV11-2; J gene: TRBJ1-1; CDR3 DNA: TGTGCCAGCAGCTTTCTCGGACAGGGGAATACTGAAGCTTTCTTT; CDR3 protein: CASSFLGQGNTEAFF
D gene: TRBD2; clone size: .; V gene: TRBV13; J gene: TRBJ2-4; CDR3 DNA: TGTGCCAGCAGGTCATTAGGACTAGCGGGGGGGCCCCTAGCCAAAAACATTCAGTACTTC; CDR3 protein: CASRSLGLAGGPLAKNIQYF
D gene: TRBD2; clone size: .; V gene: TRBV30; J gene: TRBJ2-5; CDR3 DNA: TGTGCCTGGGGCGGGGGAGAGACCCAGTACTTC; CDR3 protein: CAWGGGETQYF
D gene: .; clone size: .; V gene: TRBV19; J gene: TRBJ1-2; CDR3 DNA: TGTGCCAGTAGTCTGGGCAACTATGGCTACACCTTC; CDR3 protein: CASSLGNYGYTF
D gene: .; clone size: .; V gene: TRBV2; J gene: TRBJ2-6; CDR3 DNA: TGTGCCAGGGGGTCTGGGGCCAACGTCCTGACTTTC; CDR3 protein: CARGSGANVLTF
D gene: .; clone size: .; V gene: TRBV9; J gene: TRBJ1-1; CDR3 DNA: TGTGCCAGCAGCCCCCGGGAAAGATTGAACACTGAAGCTTTCTTT; CDR3 protein: CASSPRERLNTEAFF
D gene: .; clone size: .; V gene: TRBV9; J gene: TRBJ2-2; CDR3 DNA: TGTGCCAGCAGCGTAGAGGTAGGGACGGGGCGCGCGAACACCGGGGAGCTGTTTTTT; CDR3 protein: CASSVEVGTGRANTGELFF
D gene: .; clone size: .; V gene: TRBV29-1; J gene: TRBJ2-7; CDR3 DNA: TGCAGCGTTGGAGGGGTCTACGAGCAGTACTTC; CDR3 protein: CSVGGVYEQYF
D gene: .; clone size: .; V gene: TRBV20-1; J gene: TRBJ2-7; CDR3 DNA: TGCAGTGCCATGGGAGGCGAGCAGTACTTC; CDR3 protein: CSAMGGEQYF
D gene: .; clone size: .; V gene: TRBV19; J gene: TRBJ2-7; CDR3 DNA: TGTGCCAGTAGTATAGATCCGAGTCGGGGTGAAAGGTACGAGCAGTACTTC; CDR3 protein: CASSIDPSRGERYEQYF
D gene: .; clone size: .; V gene: TRBV29-1; J gene: TRBJ2-5; CDR3 DNA: TGCAGCGTTGAAGATTATCGCGTCCCGGAGACCCAGTACTTC; CDR3 protein: CSVEDYRVPETQYF
D gene: TRBD2; clone size: .; V gene: TRBV4-2; J gene: TRBJ2-3; CDR3 DNA: TGTGCCAGCAGCCAAGCTTCCCTAGCGGGTCTGCAGTATTTT; CDR3 protein: CASSQASLAGLQYF
D gene: .; clone size: .; V gene: TRBV10-2; J gene: TRBJ1-5; CDR3 DNA: TGCGCCAGCAGTGAGACAGGTAAAAATCAGCCCCAGCATTTT; CDR3 protein: CASSETGKNQPQHF
D gene: .; clone size: .; V gene: TRBV15; J gene: TRBJ2-4; CDR3 DNA: TGTGCCACCCGACCCGCCTCGGACTACGAGCTAACCAAAAACATTCAGTACTTC; CDR3 protein: CATRPASDYELTKNIQYF
D gene: .; clone size: .; V gene: TRBV7-8; J gene: TRBJ1-1; CDR3 DNA: TGTGCCAGCAGCTTGCGAACTCAGGGGATGGCTTTCTTT; CDR3 protein: CASSLRTQGMAFF
D gene: TRBD1; clone size: .; V gene: TRBV10-3; J gene: TRBJ1-1; CDR3 DNA: TGTGCCATCAGTGGCCCGGGACAGGGATCCACTGAAGCTTTCTTT; CDR3 protein: CAISGPGQGSTEAFF
D gene: .; clone size: .; V gene: TRBV6-6; J gene: TRBJ1-5; CDR3 DNA: TGTGCCAGCAGTTACTCCCAGGGGCATCAGCCCCAGCATTTT; CDR3 protein: CASSYSQGHQPQHF
D gene: TRBD1; clone size: .; V gene: TRBV5-4; J gene: TRBJ2-5; CDR3 DNA: TGTGCCAGCAGCTTACAGGGGGCGCGGGAGACCCAGTACTTC; CDR3 protein: CASSLQGARETQYF
D gene: .; clone size: few; V gene: TRBV19; J gene: TRBJ1-1; CDR3 DNA: TGTGCCAGTAGACAGGGTTACATGAACACTGAAGCTTTCTTT; CDR3 protein: CASRQGYMNTEAFF
D gene: .; clone size: .; V gene: TRBV6-1; J gene: TRBJ1-3; CDR3 DNA: TGTGCCAGCATATTACAGCGACAATTAGGAAACACCATATATTTT; CDR3 protein: CASILQRQLGNTIYF
D gene: .; clone size: .; V gene: TRBV29-1; J gene: TRBJ2-3; CDR3 DNA: TGCAGCGTTGAATTTGGGAGAGATACGCAGTATTTT; CDR3 protein: CSVEFGRDTQYF
D gene: .; clone size: .; V gene: TRBV5-1; J gene: TRBJ2-3; CDR3 DNA: TGCGCCAGCAGCTTACAGGGCCGAGCGGGCACAGATACGCAGTATTTT; CDR3 protein: CASSLQGRAGTDTQYF
D gene: TRBD1; clone size: .; V gene: TRBV7-9; J gene: TRBJ2-2; CDR3 DNA: TGTGCCAGCAACCTAAGGACAGGGATCACCGGGGAGCTGTTTTTT; CDR3 protein: CASNLRTGITGELFF